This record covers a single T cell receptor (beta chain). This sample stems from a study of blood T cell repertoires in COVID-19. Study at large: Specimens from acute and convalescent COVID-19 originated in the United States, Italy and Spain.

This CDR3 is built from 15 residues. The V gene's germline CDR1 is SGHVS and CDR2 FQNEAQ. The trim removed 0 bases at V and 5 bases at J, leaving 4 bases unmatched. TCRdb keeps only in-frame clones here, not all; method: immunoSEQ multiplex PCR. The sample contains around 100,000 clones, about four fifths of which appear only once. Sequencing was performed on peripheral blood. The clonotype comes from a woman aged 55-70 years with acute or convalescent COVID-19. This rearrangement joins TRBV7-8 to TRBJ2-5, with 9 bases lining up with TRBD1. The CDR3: CASSLAGQGSETQYF. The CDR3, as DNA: TGTGCCAGCAGCTTAGCGGGACAGGGTTCGGAGACCCAGTACTTC.